The present TCR beta chain was sequenced within a study of patients and donors after allogeneic stem cell transplantation. The V and J ends lost 3 bases and 5 bases, in that order; junction bases with no gene match: 8. Germline V lookup: CDR1 MNHEY, CDR2 SMNVEV (reference sequence). CDR3 length equals 15 residues. TCRdb reanalysed the RT-PCR reads using MiXCR and keeps one entry per CDR3 protein. The sample consists of about 90,000 distinct CDR3 sequences, 45% to 50% of them appearing once. The gene calls are TRBV27 and TRBJ1-2, with 8 bases fitting TRBD1. This receptor was taken from a human donor who was either an allogeneic HSCT recipient or a stem cell or donor lymphocyte infusion donor (not recorded which). It is not recorded whose cells these are; they may come from a transplant donor. The sample taken for sequencing was blood, either unsorted or a sorted T cell fraction (not recorded which). CDR3 amino acids: CASSLAPGQDYGYTF. DNA of the CDR3: TGTGCCAGCAGTTTGGCGCCGGGACAGGATTATGGCTACACCTTC.